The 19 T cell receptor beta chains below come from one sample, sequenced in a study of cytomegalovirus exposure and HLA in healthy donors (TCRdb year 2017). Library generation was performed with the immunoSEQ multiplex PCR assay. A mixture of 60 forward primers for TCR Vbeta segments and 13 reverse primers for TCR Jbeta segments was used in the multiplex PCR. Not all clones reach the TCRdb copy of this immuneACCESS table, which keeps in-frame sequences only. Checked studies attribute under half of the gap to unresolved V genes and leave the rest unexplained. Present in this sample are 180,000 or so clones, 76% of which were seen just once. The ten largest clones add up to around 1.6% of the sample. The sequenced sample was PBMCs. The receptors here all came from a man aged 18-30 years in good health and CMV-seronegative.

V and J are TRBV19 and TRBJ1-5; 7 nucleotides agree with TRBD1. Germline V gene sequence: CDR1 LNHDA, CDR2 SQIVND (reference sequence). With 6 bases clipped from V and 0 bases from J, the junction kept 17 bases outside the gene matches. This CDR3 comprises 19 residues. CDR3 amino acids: CASSPSAAGQRYSNQPQHF. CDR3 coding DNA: TGTGCCAGTAGCCCATCGGCGGCGGGACAGAGATATAGCAATCAGCCCCAGCATTTT.

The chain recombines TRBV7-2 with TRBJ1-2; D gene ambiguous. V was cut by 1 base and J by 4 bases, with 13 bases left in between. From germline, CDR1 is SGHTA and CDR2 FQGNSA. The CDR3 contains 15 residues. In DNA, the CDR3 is TGTGCCAGCAGCTTAGACGGCCGGGTGGGCTATGGCTACACCTTC. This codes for CASSLDGRVGYGYTF.

This CDR3 is CASSLGGNTGELFF. CDR3 in DNA: TGCGCCAGCAGCTTGGGAGGGAACACCGGGGAGCTGTTTTTT. The J gene is TRBJ2-2, the V gene TRBV5-1; unclear D gene. The CDR3 contains 14 residues. Germline V gene data show CDR1 as SGHRS and CDR2 as YFSETQ. V was shortened by 0 bases and J by 1 base, with 4 bases between the two germline ends.

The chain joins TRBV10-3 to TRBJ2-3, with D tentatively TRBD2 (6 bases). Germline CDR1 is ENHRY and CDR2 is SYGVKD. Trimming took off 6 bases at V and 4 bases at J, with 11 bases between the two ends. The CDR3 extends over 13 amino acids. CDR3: CAIRGRGADTQYF. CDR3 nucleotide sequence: TGTGCCATCAGGGGCCGCGGGGCAGATACGCAGTATTTT.

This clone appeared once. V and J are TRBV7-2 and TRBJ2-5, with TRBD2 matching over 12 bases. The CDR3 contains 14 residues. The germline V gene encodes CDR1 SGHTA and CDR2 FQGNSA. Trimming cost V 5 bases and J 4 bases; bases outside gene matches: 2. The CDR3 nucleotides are TGTGCCAGCAGCCAGACTAGCGGGGGAGAGACCCAGTACTTC. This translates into CASSQTSGGETQYF.

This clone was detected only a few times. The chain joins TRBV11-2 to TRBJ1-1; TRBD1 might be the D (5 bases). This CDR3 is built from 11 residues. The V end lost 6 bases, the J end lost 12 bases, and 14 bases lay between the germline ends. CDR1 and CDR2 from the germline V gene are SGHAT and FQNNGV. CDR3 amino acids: CASSLGRETFF. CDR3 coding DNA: TGTGCCAGCAGTCTCGGCAGGGAAACTTTCTTT.

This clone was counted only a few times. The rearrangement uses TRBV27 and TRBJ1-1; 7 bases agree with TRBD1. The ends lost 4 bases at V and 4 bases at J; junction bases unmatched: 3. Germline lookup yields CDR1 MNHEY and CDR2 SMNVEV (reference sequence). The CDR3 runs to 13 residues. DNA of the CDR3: TGTGCCAGCAGTTACCAGGGGGGCACTGAAGCTTTCTTT. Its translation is CASSYQGGTEAFF.

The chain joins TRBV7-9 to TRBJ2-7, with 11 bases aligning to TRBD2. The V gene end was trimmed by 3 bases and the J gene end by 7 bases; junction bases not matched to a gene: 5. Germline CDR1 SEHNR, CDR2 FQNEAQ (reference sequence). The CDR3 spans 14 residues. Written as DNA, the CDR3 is TGTGCCAGCAGCTTTAGCGGGGGGGCGGGGGAGCAGTACTTC. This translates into CASSFSGGAGEQYF.

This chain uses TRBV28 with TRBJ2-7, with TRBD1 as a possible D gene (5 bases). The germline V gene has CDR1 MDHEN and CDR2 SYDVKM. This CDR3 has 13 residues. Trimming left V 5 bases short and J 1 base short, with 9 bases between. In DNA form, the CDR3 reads TGTGCCAGCAGTATCCAGGGTTCCTACGAGCAGTACTTC. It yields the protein CASSIQGSYEQYF.

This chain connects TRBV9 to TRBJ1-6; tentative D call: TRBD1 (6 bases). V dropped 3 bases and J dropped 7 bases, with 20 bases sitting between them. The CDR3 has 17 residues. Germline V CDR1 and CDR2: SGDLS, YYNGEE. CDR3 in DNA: TGTGCCAGCAGCGAAACGGCAGGGGCGGTCGTAAATTCACCCCTCCACTTT. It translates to CASSETAGAVVNSPLHF.

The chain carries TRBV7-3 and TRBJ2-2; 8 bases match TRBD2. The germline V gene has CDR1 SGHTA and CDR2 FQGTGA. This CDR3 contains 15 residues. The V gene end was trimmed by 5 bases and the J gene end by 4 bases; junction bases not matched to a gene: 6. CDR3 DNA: TGTGCCAGCAGCCTTAGCGGGAAGAGCACCGGGGAGCTGTTTTTT. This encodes CASSLSGKSTGELFF.

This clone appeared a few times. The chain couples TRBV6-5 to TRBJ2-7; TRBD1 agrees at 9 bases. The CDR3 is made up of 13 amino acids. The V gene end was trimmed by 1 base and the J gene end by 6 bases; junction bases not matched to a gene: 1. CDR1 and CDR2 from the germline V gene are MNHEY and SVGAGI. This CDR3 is CASSYLGQGEQYF. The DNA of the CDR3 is TGTGCCAGCAGTTACTTGGGACAGGGCGAGCAGTACTTC.

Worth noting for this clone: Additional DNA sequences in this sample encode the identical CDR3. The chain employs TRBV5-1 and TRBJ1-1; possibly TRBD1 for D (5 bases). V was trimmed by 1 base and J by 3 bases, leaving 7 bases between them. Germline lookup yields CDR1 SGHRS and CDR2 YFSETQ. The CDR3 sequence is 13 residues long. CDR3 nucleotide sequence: TGCGCCAGCAGCTTGACGGGGGACACTGAAGCTTTCTTT. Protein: CASSLTGDTEAFF.

The chain's CDR3 is CASSQDRGALGETEKLFF. The DNA of the CDR3 is TGTGCCAGCAGCCAAGATCGGGGGGCGCTCGGCGAAACTGAAAAACTGTTTTTT. The J gene is TRBJ1-4, the V gene TRBV4-2; a weak D match, TRBD1 (6 bases). Trimming removed 0 bases at V and 7 bases at J, with 21 bases between. CDR3 length: 18 amino acids. Germline assignment: CDR1 LGHNA and CDR2 YNFKEQ.

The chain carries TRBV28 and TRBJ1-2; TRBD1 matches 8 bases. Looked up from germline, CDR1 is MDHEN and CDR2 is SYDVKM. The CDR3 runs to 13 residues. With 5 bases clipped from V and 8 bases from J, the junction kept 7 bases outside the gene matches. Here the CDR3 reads CASSPGQGGGYTF. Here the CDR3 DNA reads TGTGCCAGCAGTCCAGGACAGGGTGGCGGCTACACCTTC.

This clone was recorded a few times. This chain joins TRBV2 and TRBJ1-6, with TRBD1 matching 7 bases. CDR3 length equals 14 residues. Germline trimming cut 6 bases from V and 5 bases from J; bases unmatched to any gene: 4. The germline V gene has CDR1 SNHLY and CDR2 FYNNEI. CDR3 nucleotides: TGTGCCAGCAGGTCGACAGGGAATAATTCACCCCTCCACTTT. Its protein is CASRSTGNNSPLHF.

The CDR3 protein is CASSSRTSGGRYEQYF. The CDR3, as DNA: TGTGCCAGCAGCTCACGGACTAGCGGGGGGAGGTACGAGCAGTACTTC. The J gene is TRBJ2-7, the V gene TRBV7-2, with TRBD2 matching 14 bases. From germline, CDR1 is SGHTA and CDR2 FQGNSA. The CDR3 length is 16 residues. V was clipped by 4 bases and J by 4 bases; unmatched bases: 6.

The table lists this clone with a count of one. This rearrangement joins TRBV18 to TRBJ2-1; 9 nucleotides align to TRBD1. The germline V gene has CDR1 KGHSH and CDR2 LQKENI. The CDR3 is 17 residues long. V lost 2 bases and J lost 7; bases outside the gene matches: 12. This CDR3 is CASSPNGGQGVANEQFF. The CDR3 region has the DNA TGTGCCAGCTCACCAAATGGGGGACAGGGAGTCGCGAATGAGCAGTTCTTC.

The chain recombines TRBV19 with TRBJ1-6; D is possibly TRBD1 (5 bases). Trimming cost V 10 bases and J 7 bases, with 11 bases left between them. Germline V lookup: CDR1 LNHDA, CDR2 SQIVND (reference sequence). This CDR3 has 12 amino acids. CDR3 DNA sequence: TGTGCCACCGGGGGGTCGAATTCACCCCTCCACTTT. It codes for CATGGSNSPLHF.